This paragraph covers one TCR beta chain sequence. Its antigen is as yet unknown. The entry originates in a study of monozygotic twins with inflammatory bowel disease. Study-level findings and limits: Patient repertoires may have gained variability from differing immunosuppressive treatments.

TCRdb reprocessed the 5' RACE reads, with one entry per CDR3 protein and no DNA. This sample's table has about 330,000 distinct CDR3 sequences. In germline, CDR1 is MNHNS, CDR2 SASEGT. This CDR3 has 14 residues. Sequenced: blood. The J gene is TRBJ2-7, the V gene TRBV6-1. This TCR derives from a human donor with ulcerative colitis or Crohn's disease, or a healthy co-twin of an affected twin (not recorded which). The CDR3 sequence: CASSEEIRSYEQYF.